The TCR beta chain under discussion was sequenced for a study of shared clonotypes between healthy human individuals. The authors distributed each subset's genomic DNA evenly over several immunoSEQ plates. The unsorted PBMC sample used ten immunoSEQ deep assay plates. As processed by the authors: Without quality scores, immunoSEQ junctional reads could not be filtered like full-length reads. Measured with immunoSEQ multiplex PCR; TCRdb has only the in-frame clones, and not every one. From that table come the V and J calls and clone size; the DNA was used to work out D and trimming. The sample carries over 400,000 clones, approximately 81% recorded once. The CDR3 is 17 amino acids. CDR1 is MNHNS, CDR2 SASEGT, per germline. Trimming took 2 bases from V and 1 from J, leaving 17 bases between them. For this clone: Its target is not known.

Study results and limitations: The genetic and exposure-history diversity represented was limited by few donors.

The V and J genes are TRBV6-1 and TRBJ1-1; TRBD1 is a possible D gene (6 bases). The sequencing input was PBMCs. This clonotype originated in a woman aged 40 to 50 in good health. Some clones in this sample may be carry-over from other donors' samples. CDR3 nucleotide sequence: TGTGCCAGCAGTGAAAGGAGGGGGGTGAATTCGAACACTGAAGCTTTCTTT. Protein product: CASSERRGVNSNTEAFF.